This T cell receptor (beta chain) was sequenced for a study of shared clonotypes between healthy human individuals. Libraries were prepared by immunoSEQ multiplex PCR; TCRdb keeps only in-frame clonotypes and omits some of them. The data show fewer than 850,000 clones, 96% seen once. Germline V gene data show CDR1 as SGHNT and CDR2 as YYREEE (reference sequence). Trimming cost V 0 bases and J 5 bases, with 13 bases left between them. The CDR3 is made up of 15 amino acids. CD8 cells regarded as naive lacked CD45RO, were positively chosen for CCR7, and omitted terminally differentiated effector memory CD45RA+ cells.

Sequencing was performed on naive CD8+ T cells sorted from blood. This rearrangement joins TRBV5-4 to TRBJ2-3; D is tentatively TRBD1 or TRBD2 (6 bases each). The TCR sequence derives from a man in his thirties or forties in good health. The CDR3: CASSLVRDTLDTQYF. CDR3 nucleotide sequence: TGTGCCAGCAGCTTGGTGCGGGACACCCTAGATACGCAGTATTTT.